This T cell receptor beta chain was observed in a study of vaccination and CD4 T cells after COVID-19. Study-level information: Investigators stimulated cells with overlapping spike peptides drawn from SARS-CoV-2, HCoV-NL63, HCoV-OC43 and HCoV-229E. For control cultures, the treatment was a CEFX pool, an HIV-1 Nef pool, or no peptide.

A note on this clonotype: Its antigen is as yet unknown.

Sequence data for DNA of cultured CD4+ T cells were generated by the Oncomine TCR Beta short-read assay. Using the QIAamp micro DNA kit, genomic DNA was extracted from the CD4+ T cells that had been cultured. TCRdb redid the calling of the PCR reads with MiXCR, one entry per CDR3 protein. The data show some 12,000 distinct CDR3 sequences, with around half seen just once and less than 20% held by the top ten. Treatment reported: roughly 11-day PBMC culture with coronavirus spike peptide pools or control peptides (ViraFEST assay). Positive PCR tests were logged from March through December 2020, ahead of US Alpha, Beta and Delta variants. This receptor was identified in a human donor who had recovered from COVID-19. Sample: CD4+ T cells from blood, cultured in vitro.

CDR3 nucleotide sequence: TGTGCCTGGAGATTACAGGGGAGCACTGAAGCTTTCTTT. It yields the protein CAWRLQGSTEAFF. V usage is TRBV30 and J usage is TRBJ1-1; 7 bases are shared with TRBD1. This CDR3 is 13 amino acids long. J lost 4 bases, V lost 3 bases, and 5 bases had no gene match. The V gene's germline CDR1 is GTSNPN and CDR2 SVGIG (reference sequence).